The entry below gives a single TCR beta chain sequence along with its context. Its antigen is currently unknown. This record belongs to a study of cytomegalovirus exposure and HLA in healthy donors. Overall study results and limits: Analyses of presence and absence presupposed an approximately uniform sequencing depth across donors.

PCR primers comprised 60 Vbeta and 13 Jbeta primers. Clones were sequenced by immunoSEQ multiplex PCR, and TCRdb holds only the in-frame ones, with some missing. The sample yields about 260,000 clones, 84% seen once. The CDR3 has 15 amino acids. The rearrangement links TRBV12-1 to TRBJ2-2; the table calls TRBD1, which could not be checked here. TRBV12-1 is tagged as a pseudogene. Sequencing input: PBMCs. The receptor's source is a woman aged 40 to 50 in good health and CMV-seropositive. CDR3 residues: CASSSDRVVTGELFF. The CDR3 DNA follows: TGTGCCAGCAGCTCCGACAGGGTGGTCACCGGGGAGCTGTTTTTT.